This T cell receptor (beta chain) was identified during a study of T-cell memory formation after mild COVID-19. This clonotype was seen at least ten times. The V end lost 0 bases, the J end lost 4 bases, and 9 bases lay between the germline ends. In germline, CDR1 is SGHAT, CDR2 FQNNGV. The CDR3 loop spans 14 amino acids. TCRdb re-called the 5' RACE reads with MiXCR, one entry per CDR3 protein. The profile shows roughly 280,000 distinct CDR3 sequences, under 8.5% of them singletons. The source material was PBMCs or a T cell subset sorted from them (not recorded which). The rearrangement uses TRBV11-2 and TRBJ1-1; D possibly corresponds to TRBD1 (6 bases). This TCR came from a man aged 18 to 29 who had mild COVID-19 (a few samples of this study predate the infection). Cell type and time point are not known. The CDR3 nucleotides are TGTGCCAGCAGCTTAGAGCAGGGGCTCACTGAAGCTTTCTTT. Translation: CASSLEQGLTEAFF.